The 12 T cell receptor beta chains below come from one sample, sequenced in a study of beta chain features in type 1 diabetes. Reverse transcribing all isolated RNA meant expressed TCRB transcripts were sequenced. The table came from immunoSEQ multiplex PCR; TCRdb's copy has only in-frame clones and leaves some out. The sample has 160,000 or so clones, 11% seen once. Input material: central memory CD4+ T cells from blood. These receptors were obtained from a young man in good health.

This clone turned up a few times. V and J are TRBV10-3 and TRBJ2-1; no firm D call. Trimming removed 6 bases at V and 5 bases at J, with 11 bases between. From germline, CDR1 is ENHRY and CDR2 SYGVKD. The CDR3 contains 13 residues. The CDR3 nucleotides are TGTGCCATCAGCCGAGAGGAAGACAATGAGCAGTTCTTC. This sequence encodes CAISREEDNEQFF.

This clone was counted between two and nine times. This sequence may be a read error, since a much larger clone differs from it by one base. The sample contains more than one DNA sequence encoding this CDR3. This chain uses TRBV7-3 with TRBJ1-1; D is undetermined. Per the germline V gene, CDR1 is SGHTA and CDR2 is FQGTGA. The CDR3 totals 13 residues. V was cut by 2 bases and J by 1 base, with 5 bases left in between. In DNA form, the CDR3 reads TGTGCCAGCAGCTTAGAGGGGAACACTGAAGCTTTCTTT. Encoded protein: CASSLEGNTEAFF.

The CDR3 reads CASKGLSSYEQYF. In nucleotides, the CDR3 is TGCGCCAGCAAAGGCTTGAGCTCCTACGAGCAGTACTTC. The rearrangement uses TRBV5-1 and TRBJ2-7; D not certain. The V gene lost 6 bases and the J gene lost 0 bases, with 10 bases spanning the gap. This CDR3 spans 13 amino acids. The germline V gene encodes CDR1 SGHRS and CDR2 YFSETQ.

This chain connects TRBV9 to TRBJ2-5; 12 nucleotides line up with TRBD2. CDR1 and CDR2 (germline): SGDLS, YYNGEE. The ends lost 2 bases at V and 8 bases at J; junction bases unmatched: 13. The CDR3 is 17 residues long. The CDR3 bases are TGTGCCAGCAGCGTTACTAGCGGGGGGTCTGGTGGAAGCACCCAGTACTTC. Its protein is CASSVTSGGSGGSTQYF.

V usage is TRBV11-2 and J usage is TRBJ2-3; unclear D gene. Germline values: CDR1 SGHAT, CDR2 FQNNGV. CDR3 length equals 15 residues. Trimming removed 3 bases from V and 0 bases from J, with 10 bases in between. The CDR3 loop reads CASSFGPASTDTQYF. In DNA, the CDR3 is TGTGCCAGCAGCTTCGGTCCAGCTAGCACAGATACGCAGTATTTT.

The chain couples TRBV6-5 to TRBJ1-4, with D unresolved. Deletions cut 2 bases from V and 4 bases from J, with 5 bases between. Germline V gene lookup returns CDR1 MNHEY and CDR2 SVGAGI. This CDR3 is 13 amino acids long. The CDR3 coding sequence is TGTGCCAGCAGTTACAGCTTTAATGAAAAACTGTTTTTT. Translation gives CASSYSFNEKLFF.

The chain employs TRBV7-2 and TRBJ2-1; D call uncertain. The CDR3 runs 17 residues. The germline CDR1 and CDR2 sequences are SGHTA and FQGNSA. V dropped 4 bases and J dropped 0 bases, with 16 bases sitting between them. The CDR3 region is CASSSPRAYNSYNEQFF. CDR3 coding DNA: TGTGCCAGCAGCTCCCCTAGGGCTTACAACTCCTACAATGAGCAGTTCTTC.

Of note for this clone: This same CDR3 is encoded by further DNA sequences in the sample. The V gene is TRBV5-1, the J gene TRBJ2-7, with D unclear. Trimming cost V 0 bases and J 1 base, with 2 bases left between them. The CDR3 totals 12 residues. CDR1 and CDR2 (germline): SGHRS, YFSETQ. The CDR3 region has the DNA TGCGCCAGCAGCTTGGTTTCCTACGAGCAGTACTTC. Translating gives CASSLVSYEQYF.

In regard to this clone: An end of the junction differs from the germline gene, which may be a read error. The V and J genes are TRBV4-2 and TRBJ1-2; D gene unclear. The CDR3 is 11 amino acids. Looked up from germline, CDR1 is LGHNA and CDR2 is YNFKEQ. This CDR3 reads CASSKEGFYTF. CDR3 coding DNA: TGTGCCAGCAGCAAAGAGGGTTTCTACACCTTC.

This clone has more than one count but fewer than ten. The chain is built from TRBV27 and TRBJ2-5; TRBD1 is a possible D gene (5 bases). V was cut by 5 bases and J by 8 bases, with 18 bases left in between. The CDR3 totals 14 residues. Germline CDR1 is MNHEY and CDR2 is SMNVEV (reference sequence). The CDR3 reads CASSGAGQFGTQYF. CDR3 DNA sequence: TGTGCCAGCAGTGGGGCCGGGCAGTTCGGTACCCAGTACTTC.

The rearrangement uses TRBV9 and TRBJ2-5; 8 bases align to TRBD1. Germline V lookup: CDR1 SGDLS, CDR2 YYNGEE. The CDR3 runs to 14 residues. Losses at the gene ends were 4 bases for V and 5 bases for J; bases not matched to a gene: 7. CDR3 bases: TGTGCCAGCAGCATGACAGGGGTGGGGGAGACCCAGTACTTC. This codes for CASSMTGVGETQYF.

This clone was detected a few times. This chain connects TRBV9 to TRBJ2-6, with D uncertain. Germline-derived CDR1 and CDR2 are SGDLS and YYNGEE. The CDR3 has 14 residues. V was shortened by 0 bases and J by 2 bases, with 3 bases between the two germline ends. CDR3 nucleotides: TGTGCCAGCAGCGTAGACACTGGGGCCAACGTCCTGACTTTC. It yields the protein CASSVDTGANVLTF.